The clone carrying this T cell receptor (beta chain) has only a few counts. Its antigen is not known. The method was immunoSEQ multiplex PCR; TCRdb's version includes in-frame clones alone and lacks a portion of them. Counted here are under 45,000 clones, just under 90% occurring once; the ten biggest clones make up roughly 7.1%. This sample stems from a study of graft-versus-host responses after intestinal transplantation. Overall study context: Transplants given to recipients were multivisceral, liver-intestinal, or isolated intestinal. Recipients were all induced with anti-thymocyte globulin, then given tacrolimus and steroids for about three years. Overall study findings and caveats: GvH clones surfaced in recipient marrow, some emerging earlier in ileum or blood. Individuals carrying graft-donor T cell macrochimerism showed high graft-versus-host to host-versus-graft clonal ratios in allografts.

This CDR3 has 13 residues. V was cut by 7 bases and J by 4 bases, with 14 bases left in between. From germline, CDR1 is SQVTM and CDR2 ANQGSEA. Specimen: PBMCs, collected less than 280 days after transplant. The chain links TRBV29-1 to TRBJ2-1; D perhaps matches TRBD2 (5 bases). The TCR originated in a human patient who received an intestinal transplant, so some T cells may come from the graft donor. CDR3 bases: TGCAGCGCGATCGGGGAGCTGTACAATGAGCAGTTCTTC. Amino acids: CSAIGELYNEQFF.